Following are 6 T cell receptor beta chains from one sample sequenced in a study of OX40 agonist ivuxolimab in advanced cancers. Profiled with immunoSEQ multiplex PCR; TCRdb holds only in-frame clones, not every one. The data show about 81,000 clones, with 84% seen just once and approximately 6.3% held by the top ten. The material sequenced was CD4+ or CD8+ T cells sorted from blood, taken in a trial of the OX40 agonist ivuxolimab. The source of these receptors is an adult with an advanced solid tumor such as melanoma, head and neck, liver or kidney cancer.

CDR3 coding DNA: TGTGCCAGCAGCTTAGGCTCTGGGCTAGCGGGAGGGGAAGAGACCCAGTACTTC. This gives the protein CASSLGSGLAGGEETQYF. The rearrangement links TRBV7-3 to TRBJ2-5; 12 positions agree with TRBD2. Germline V lookup: CDR1 SGHTA, CDR2 FQGTGA. V lost 2 bases and J lost 3; bases outside the gene matches: 10. This CDR3 is 18 amino acids long. The whole variable domain, remainder taken from reference TRBV7-3 and TRBJ2-5, is GAGVSQTPSNKVTEKGKYVELRCDPISGHTALYWYRQSLGQGPEFLIYFQGTGAADDSGLPNDRFFAVRPEGSVSTLKIQRTERGDSAVYLCASSLGSGLAGGEETQYFGPGTRLLVL.

A single count supports this clone. The V and J genes are TRBV7-9 and TRBJ2-1, with 10 bases aligning to TRBD1. Per the germline V gene, CDR1 is SEHNR and CDR2 is FQNEAQ (reference sequence). Losses at the gene ends were 2 bases for V and 1 base for J; bases not matched to a gene: 8. The CDR3 extends over 18 amino acids. CDR3 nucleotides: TGTGCCAGCAGCTTACTATCTTGGGGACAGGGGTCCTACAATGAGCAGTTCTTC. This sequence encodes CASSLLSWGQGSYNEQFF.

The DNA of the CDR3 is TGTGCCAGCAGCTTAGGGAGTACTTTACCCAATCAGCCCCAGCATTTT. Translating gives CASSLGSTLPNQPQHF. The chain recombines TRBV5-8 with TRBJ1-5; D remains unclear. This CDR3 has 16 residues. The V end lost 2 bases, the J end lost 3 bases, and 15 bases lay between the germline ends. Germline V CDR1 and CDR2: SGHTS, YDEGEE.

The chain couples TRBV27 to TRBJ2-3; D is possibly TRBD1 (6 bases). Germline V gene lookup returns CDR1 MNHEY and CDR2 SMNVEV (reference sequence). CDR3 length: 13 amino acids. The CDR3: CGVRQGLIDTQYF. In DNA, the CDR3 is TGTGGGGTTCGTCAGGGGCTTATAGATACGCAGTATTTT.

The chain employs TRBV18 and TRBJ2-1; maybe TRBD1 (6 bases). The germline V and J ends were trimmed by 0 bases and 10 bases, with 10 bases remaining between them. There are 13 residues in the CDR3. Germline V gene lookup returns CDR1 KGHSH and CDR2 LQKENI. The CDR3 bases are TGTGCCAGCTCACCACCAGGGGGTAGGGAGCAGTTCTTC. It specifies CASSPPGGREQFF.

V usage is TRBV6-6 and J usage is TRBJ2-7; D tentatively reads TRBD1 or TRBD2 (5 bases each). Germline V lookup: CDR1 MNHNY, CDR2 SVGAGI (reference sequence). V lost 0 bases and J lost 7, with 16 bases in between. The CDR3 runs 15 residues. CDR3 sequence reads: CASSYSLRTGGEQYF. For the CDR3, the DNA is TGTGCCAGCAGTTACTCGTTGAGAACAGGCGGGGAGCAGTACTTC.